The clone carrying this T cell receptor beta chain has just one count. How the authors handled the data: Amplification of reference gene primers was used by the study to estimate nucleated cell counts. Sequenced by immunoSEQ multiplex PCR; TCRdb stores in-frame clones only, minus some. V and J calls and clone size are those listed in that table; D and trimming were worked out from the DNA. The table records approximately 54,000 clones, roughly 79% of them present only once. This sample was taken from a study of blood T cell repertoires in COVID-19. Germline trimming cut 8 bases from V and 4 bases from J; bases unmatched to any gene: 7. The CDR3 covers 14 residues. Germline V CDR1 and CDR2: MNHEY, SVGAGI.

The material sequenced was peripheral blood. The rearrangement uses TRBV6-5 and TRBJ1-5; 8 bases map to TRBD1. The TCR originated in a woman in her fifties or sixties with acute or convalescent COVID-19. The CDR3 loop reads CASSGTGGNQPQHF. The CDR3 region has the DNA TGTGCCAGCTCAGGTACAGGGGGAAATCAGCCCCAGCATTTT.